This section outlines one T cell receptor beta chain sequence together with its context. This clonotype was seen a handful of times. The antigen this receptor binds is unknown. No clone much larger than this one lies a single base away; base qualities are absent. Ophthalmopathy patients had moderately to severely active disease, with a Clinical Activity Score of 3 or more, a NOSPECS grade of 4 or more, and a disease duration of less than 3 months. Exclusion was applied to patients with uncontrolled infections, other autoimmune diseases, pregnancy or lactation. Diagnoses relied on clinical symptoms, serum thyroxine and TRAb, thyroid ultrasound and orbital computed tomography. PBMCs were separated from approximately 10 ml of fresh peripheral blood using Ficoll-Paque density gradient centrifugation. Total RNA was extracted using Trizol reagent, and RNA quality was assessed on an Agilent 2100 Bioanalyzer.

The data derive from a study of T cells in Graves' hyperthyroidism and ophthalmopathy (dated by TCRdb to the late 2010s). Some background on the complete study: Peripheral blood samples were taken at the time of initial diagnosis, prior to any treatment. TCR V-J signatures able to tell the groups apart were searched for in a discovery cohort of around 95 patients, of whom 40 to 45 had Graves' ophthalmopathy and 55 to 65 had stable Graves' hyperthyroidism. Following sampling, methimazole starting at 30 mg daily was given to hyperthyroidism patients, and high-dose intravenous methylprednisolone was given to ophthalmopathy patients. The paper reports TCR Vbeta CDR3 sequencing of over 120 peripheral blood samples: approximately 41 ophthalmopathy, 75 to 80 hyperthyroidism and around 17 progressor patients. An independent validation cohort of 18 to 20 hyperthyroidism patients and over 15 patients who later progressed to ophthalmopathy tested prospective prediction of ophthalmopathy. In addition, the study compared T-cell repertoires in thyroid tissue and in blood from five to seven Graves' hyperthyroidism patients. The approximately 90 discovery patients were randomly split 7:3 into training and test sets.

The CDR3 goes from the cysteine to the phenylalanine over 15 residues. Of all the DNA, just the CDR3 is kept, 45 bases in frame from base 1. Trimming removed 1 base from V and 5 bases from J; the gene matches leave 5 bases unexplained. For CDR1 and CDR2, the germline V gene (reference sequence) lists SEHNR and FQNEAQ. TCR beta CDR3 regions were amplified from RNA transcripts. The TCR CDR3 was subjected to a first round of RT-PCR using the HTBI primer set and the Qiagen OneStep RT-PCR kit. The libraries were constructed in a second round of multiplex PCR and then size-selected and purified. Paired-end sequencing of the libraries was performed with 100 bp reads on an Illumina HiSeq2000. The study's own analysis went as follows. SOAPnuke was used to process the raw data, throwing out any read that contained adapters or uncalled bases, had a mean Phred below 15, or lacked an exact constant-primer or identifier match. COPE v1.2.5 was used to merge the high-quality paired reads, and each unique nucleotide sequence was defined as a clonotype. MiTCR v1.1 was used to align the clonotypes against IMGT TRBV, TRBD and TRBJ reference segments. The analysis was restricted to V-J combinations with a frequency above 0.0001, which together covered 99.2% of the repertoires. A TCS score was defined as the ratio between F50 (clonal expansion) and ExV (chaos), using BLOSUM62-based TCRdist between CDR3 peptides within each V-J. Welch's t-statistics and random forest reduced around 550 V-J features to some 14, which were used in a naive Bayes classifier (R e1071). TCRdb took the public reads, trimmed them with fastp at Q25, ran MiXCR for clone calling and kept in-frame beta chains. Merged by CDR3 protein, the rows form single entries marked with the most common genes and DNA. The V and J calls come from TCRdb's annotation, not from the publication. The sample records hundreds of thousands of distinct CDR3 sequences, under 25% of which are singletons. The ten largest clones capture 34% of the sample.

Points the paper makes about the study in general: Blood samples also contained most of the expanded thyroid clonotypes (frequency above 0.001), which suggests that blood repertoires may reflect thyroid immune responses. A 13 V-J signature model separated ophthalmopathy from stable hyperthyroidism, with around 88% sensitivity and roughly 84% specificity in cross-validation and 80%/75% in testing. In validation, the model predicted progression to ophthalmopathy with approximately 69% sensitivity and approximately 72% specificity, a median of 6.5 months before onset. No statistical method was used to set the sample size in advance, and investigators knew the group allocation.

The sample was blood. This receptor was taken from a man aged 25 to 40 with Graves' ophthalmopathy. This receptor chain uses TRBV7-9 and TRBJ2-1; TRBD2 agrees with 7 junctional bases. The CDR3: CASSLGGSDDNEQFF. The DNA sequence follows: TGTGCCAGCAGCTTAGGCGGGAGCGATGACAATGAGCAGTTCTTC. With the portions outside the CDR3 filled from the reference TRBV7-9 and TRBJ2-1 genes, the complete variable region becomes DTGVSQNPRHKITKRGQNVTFRCDPISEHNRLYWYRQTLGQGPEFLTYFQNEAQLEKSRLLSDRFSAERPKGSFSTLEIQRTEQGDSAMYLCASSLGGSDDNEQFFGPGTRLTVL.